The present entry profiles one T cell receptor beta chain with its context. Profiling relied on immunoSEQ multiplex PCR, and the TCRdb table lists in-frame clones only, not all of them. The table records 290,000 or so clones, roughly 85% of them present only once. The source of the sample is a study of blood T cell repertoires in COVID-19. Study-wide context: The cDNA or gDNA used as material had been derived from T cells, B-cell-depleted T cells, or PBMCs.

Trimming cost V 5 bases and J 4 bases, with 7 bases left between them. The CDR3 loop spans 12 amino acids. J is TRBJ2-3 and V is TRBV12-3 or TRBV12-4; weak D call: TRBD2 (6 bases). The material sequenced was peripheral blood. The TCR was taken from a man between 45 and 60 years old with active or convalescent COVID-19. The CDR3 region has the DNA TGTGCCAGCAGTCGCGGGGCAGATACGCAGTATTTT. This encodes CASSRGADTQYF.